A selection of T cell receptor beta chains follows, all from one sample in a study of CD8 T cells in Susac syndrome. A single record per CDR3 protein comes from TCRdb applying MiXCR to the immunoSEQ multiplex PCR reads. The table shows fewer than 150,000 distinct CDR3 sequences, with approximately 93% occurring only once. Sample: CD4+ T cells from PBMCs. These receptors were collected from a human donor with multiple sclerosis. Each CDR3 is given with its conserved first and last residue. The D gene is left open where the match is weak. Clone size is not always given. Where it is, it says once, few, many or a class for expanded clones.

clone size	V gene	J gene	D gene	CDR3 DNA	CDR3 protein
NA	TRBV3-1	TRBJ2-7	NA	TGTGCCAGCAGAATCGGGAACGAGCAGTACTTC	CASRIGNEQYF
NA	TRBV7-2	TRBJ2-2	TRBD2	TGTGCCAGCAGCCGTAGGACTAGCGGCTACGGGGAGCTGTTTTTT	CASSRRTSGYGELFF
NA	TRBV28	TRBJ1-2	NA	TGTGCCAGCAGAGTCCGGGACACCTACACCTTC	CASRVRDTYTF
NA	TRBV20-1	TRBJ2-1	TRBD2	TGCAGTGCTAGATCCGGGACTAGCGGGGGGTACAATGAGCAGTTCTTC	CSARSGTSGGYNEQFF
NA	TRBV20-1	TRBJ2-5	TRBD1	TGCAGTGTAAACAGGGGGCAGCATGAGACCCAGTACTTC	CSVNRGQHETQYF
NA	TRBV6-5	TRBJ2-3	NA	TGTGCCAGCAGCCGTCAGGAGGATACGCAGTATTTT	CASSRQEDTQYF
NA	TRBV25-1	TRBJ2-7	TRBD2	TGTGCCAGCAGTCCGAGGGGCGGGGGGACCTCTTACTCCTACGAGCAGTACTTC	CASSPRGGGTSYSYEQYF
few	TRBV6-2/TRBV6-3	TRBJ1-1	TRBD1	TGTGCCAGCAGCCGCGACAGGGGAAGCGCTGAAGCTTTCTTT	CASSRDRGSAEAFF
NA	TRBV30	TRBJ1-1	NA	TGTGCCTGGAGTGGGAGAGGGAGGAGGACTGAAGCTTTCTTT	CAWSGRGRRTEAFF
NA	TRBV2	TRBJ1-1	NA	TGTGCCAGCAGTGAACGTGGGAGGAACACTGAAGCTTTCTTT	CASSERGRNTEAFF
NA	TRBV6-2/TRBV6-3	TRBJ1-1	NA	TGTGCCAGCAGGGTGGGCACTGAAGCTTTCTTT	CASRVGTEAFF
NA	TRBV6-5	TRBJ1-2	NA	TGTGCCAGCAGCCTACAGGGCAGCCCTAACTATGGCTACACCTTC	CASSLQGSPNYGYTF
NA	TRBV7-2	TRBJ1-5	NA	TGTGCCAGCAGCTTAAACCCCCCAGCGAGCAATCAGCCCCAGCATTTT	CASSLNPPASNQPQHF
NA	TRBV5-4	TRBJ2-1	TRBD2	TGTGCCAGCAGCTTTCGCGCGGGGGGCAATGAGCAGTTCTTC	CASSFRAGGNEQFF
NA	TRBV4-2	TRBJ1-2	NA	TGTGCCAGCAGCCAAGGCCGGGGCGGACAGCATATCCCGTATGGCTACACCTTC	CASSQGRGGQHIPYGYTF
once	TRBV24-1	TRBJ2-3	TRBD2	TGTGCCACCAAACTGACTAGCGGGCGACCCACAGATACGCAGTATTTT	CATKLTSGRPTDTQYF
NA	TRBV12-3/TRBV12-4	TRBJ2-3	NA	TGTGCCAGCAGCCTACTAGCAGCAGATACGCAGTATTTT	CASSLLAADTQYF
NA	TRBV7-9	TRBJ1-6	NA	TGTGCCAGCAGCTCCGGGTCATATAATTCACCCCTCCACTTT	CASSSGSYNSPLHF
NA	TRBV6-2/TRBV6-3	TRBJ1-4	NA	TGTGCCAGCAGACCCGGCGTGCGACTTTTAGTTGCAACTAATGAAAAACTGTTTTTT	CASRPGVRLLVATNEKLFF
once	TRBV19	TRBJ1-3	NA	TGTGCCAGTAGTGTCCACGGGACTCTCGGAAACACCATATATTTT	CASSVHGTLGNTIYF
NA	TRBV12-3/TRBV12-4	TRBJ1-2	NA	TGTGCCAGCAGCGGGGAGGTGAGCTACACCTTC	CASSGEVSYTF
once	TRBV5-1	TRBJ2-2	NA	TGCGCCAGCAGCTTGGCCTCGGCAGGGGAGTCCGGGGAGCTGTTTTTT	CASSLASAGESGELFF
NA	TRBV6-1	TRBJ1-1	NA	TGTGCCAGCAGTGAAGATAAACCCCGGGCAGTGGGTGAAGCTTTCTTT	CASSEDKPRAVGEAFF
NA	TRBV18	TRBJ1-2	NA	TGTGCCAGCTCACCAGATGGTGAGGGTCGGGGCTATGGCTACACCTTC	CASSPDGEGRGYGYTF
once	TRBV18	TRBJ2-7	NA	TGTGCCAGCTCACCACTTCTAGACCTAGGTGCGGGCGAGCAGTACTTC	CASSPLLDLGAGEQYF
NA	TRBV20-1	TRBJ2-3	TRBD2	TGCAGTGCTCCCCACCGACTGACCGGGGGGGCAGATACGCAGTATTTT	CSAPHRLTGGADTQYF
NA	TRBV4-3	TRBJ2-7	TRBD1	TGCGCCAGCAGCCAAGATTTGGGGACAGGGGGCCTCTACGAGCAGTACTTC	CASSQDLGTGGLYEQYF
NA	TRBV20-1	TRBJ1-1	TRBD1	TGCAGTGCTAGAGGAAGTCCGGGACAGGGGGCTTTCTTT	CSARGSPGQGAFF
NA	TRBV7-2	TRBJ2-3	NA	TGTGCCAGCAGCTTAGGCCTAGCCGGGCCCAATACGCAGTATTTT	CASSLGLAGPNTQYF
once	TRBV5-1	TRBJ2-2	NA	TGCGCCAGCAGCTTGGCTTTGGCTCCCCCCTCGGGGGAGCTGTTTTTT	CASSLALAPPSGELFF
NA	TRBV30	TRBJ1-5	TRBD1	TGTGCCTGGAGTGGGGACAGGGGGCAGCCCCAGCATTTT	CAWSGDRGQPQHF
NA	TRBV29-1	TRBJ1-1	TRBD1	TGCAGCGTTCGAACAGGGGCTACTGAAGCTTTCTTT	CSVRTGATEAFF
once	TRBV30	TRBJ1-1	NA	TGTGCCTGGAGTTTAAGAGGCTTTACGGGAGCTTTCTTT	CAWSLRGFTGAFF
NA	TRBV6-5	TRBJ2-3	TRBD2	TGTGCCAGCAGCTGGGACTATCGAGATACGCAGTATTTT	CASSWDYRDTQYF
NA	TRBV5-6	TRBJ1-1	NA	TGTGCCAGCAGCTTGGGACAGCCAGCCTTTGAAGCTTTCTTT	CASSLGQPAFEAFF
NA	TRBV7-3	TRBJ2-3	TRBD2	TGTGCCAGCAGCTTAGGCGGGGGGCTGCCAGATACGCAGTATTTT	CASSLGGGLPDTQYF
NA	TRBV5-6	TRBJ1-5	TRBD1	TGTGCCAGCAGCAAAGGGACAGGCCCAAATCAGCCCCAGCATTTT	CASSKGTGPNQPQHF
NA	TRBV20-1	TRBJ1-6	NA	TGCAGTGCTCGGGACCCGAACTCCTATAATTCACCCCTCCACTTT	CSARDPNSYNSPLHF
NA	TRBV19	TRBJ1-2	NA	TGTGCCAGTAGTCCCCCGAGACGGCCTACGGGAGGGACCTTC	CASSPPRRPTGGTF
NA	TRBV7-8	TRBJ2-1	NA	TGTGCCAGCAGCTTAGCGCCGGGGGATGAGCAGTTCTTC	CASSLAPGDEQFF
NA	TRBV27	TRBJ1-6	NA	TGTGCCAGCAGTTTACTCCAGGTCCGGACACCCCTCCACTTT	CASSLLQVRTPLHF
once	TRBV18	TRBJ1-1	NA	TGTGCCAGCTCAAGCAGAGACAGCTCGAACACTGAAGCTTTCTTT	CASSSRDSSNTEAFF
NA	TRBV14	TRBJ1-2	NA	TGTGCCAGCAGCCACCGAGGGCAAACAGGAAATGGCTACACCTTC	CASSHRGQTGNGYTF
NA	TRBV30	TRBJ2-1	TRBD2	TGTGCCTGGAGTGTTAGAGGGCTAGCGGGGACGAATGAGCAGTTCTTC	CAWSVRGLAGTNEQFF
NA	TRBV20-1	TRBJ1-5	NA	TGCAGTGCTGGGGGGGGGCAGCGCAATCAGCCCCAGCATTTT	CSAGGGQRNQPQHF
NA	TRBV5-1	TRBJ2-4	NA	TGCGCCAGCAGCTTGGCCAGGGACGGAATTGGCGAAAACATTCAGTACTTC	CASSLARDGIGENIQYF
NA	TRBV7-2	TRBJ2-3	NA	TGTGCCAGCAGCTTAGAGGGATCCTTCACAGATACGCAGTATTTT	CASSLEGSFTDTQYF
NA	TRBV20-1	TRBJ2-3	NA	TGCAGTGCTAGAGTCCCGCTCCCACACGATACGCAGTATTTT	CSARVPLPHDTQYF
NA	TRBV21-1	TRBJ2-1	NA	TGTGCCAGCAGCAAGGTTCCGGTTGAAGTGGGTGAGCAGTTCTTC	CASSKVPVEVGEQFF
NA	TRBV6-5	TRBJ2-1	NA	TGTGCCAGCAGGGAGGAGCGTGGATACAATGAGCAGTTCTTC	CASREERGYNEQFF
NA	TRBV7-2	TRBJ2-1	NA	TGTGCCAGCAGCTTAGCCCGGGGCAAAACCTACAATGAGCAGTTCTTC	CASSLARGKTYNEQFF
NA	TRBV5-5	TRBJ1-5	NA	TGTGCCAGCAGCTTGCGCGCTAATGGAGGTCAGCCCCAGCATTTT	CASSLRANGGQPQHF
NA	TRBV13	TRBJ2-3	NA	TGTGCCAGCAGCGCTCAGGAATCTACTGGCACAGATACGCAGTATTTT	CASSAQESTGTDTQYF
NA	TRBV19	TRBJ2-3	NA	TGTGCCAGTAGTATAACGGGGGTAGGCTCAGATACGCAGTATTTT	CASSITGVGSDTQYF
NA	TRBV5-6	TRBJ2-3	TRBD2	TGTGCCAGCAGCTTGGTCTTAGGCGGGGGGGAAGTTGATAGCACAGATACGCAGTATTTT	CASSLVLGGGEVDSTDTQYF
NA	TRBV2	TRBJ2-5	NA	TGTGCCAGCAGCCTCAGGACCGGGACCGGATTTGGGGAGACCCAGTACTTC	CASSLRTGTGFGETQYF
NA	TRBV2	TRBJ2-7	NA	TGTGCCAGCAGCGTCTCCGGGACACTTTCCTACGAGCAGTACTTC	CASSVSGTLSYEQYF
NA	TRBV20-1	TRBJ2-3	NA	TGCAGTGCTAGATCACGGGGGCTGGTCACAGATACGCAGTATTTT	CSARSRGLVTDTQYF
once	TRBV7-9	TRBJ1-4	NA	TGTGCCAGCAGCCTAGGAGCCATCGCAGGCGAAAAACTGTTTTTT	CASSLGAIAGEKLFF